The 22 T cell receptor beta chains listed next were all sequenced from one sample in a study of CD8+ T cells in alopecia areata. After isolation, RNA underwent reverse transcription to generate cDNA as the sequencing template. Sequencing used immunoSEQ multiplex PCR; TCRdb keeps in-frame clones, though not all of them. In the table there are 100,000 to 150,000 clones, around 50% of which are singletons. The material sequenced was NKG2D-low CD8+ T cells sorted from blood. These receptors were collected from a human donor with alopecia areata.

This chain connects TRBV30 to TRBJ2-5; 10 nucleotides line up with TRBD1. This CDR3 comprises 14 residues. Germline values: CDR1 GTSNPN, CDR2 SVGIG (reference sequence). After removal of 8 bases from V and 1 base from J, the junction contained 7 bases not matched to a gene. CDR3 protein: CAMGQGTFQETQYF. DNA for the CDR3: TGTGCCATGGGACAGGGGACATTCCAAGAGACCCAGTACTTC.

This clone has a handful of counts. The rearrangement uses TRBV14 and TRBJ2-3; 9 bases are shared with TRBD2. This CDR3 is 17 amino acids long. Germline values: CDR1 SGHDN, CDR2 FVKESK. After removal of 0 bases from V and 9 bases from J, the junction contained 13 bases not matched to a gene. The CDR3 region has the DNA TGTGCCAGCAGCCAAGACATCGGACTAGCGTCGCAGCGGACGCAGTATTTT. Translating gives CASSQDIGLASQRTQYF.

V gene TRBV29-1 combines with J gene TRBJ2-7; D call uncertain. Looked up from germline, CDR1 is SQVTM and CDR2 is ANQGSEA. The CDR3 extends over 12 amino acids. V lost 4 bases and J lost 0, with 7 bases in between. The chain's CDR3 is CSVGRSSYEQYF. The CDR3, as DNA: TGCAGCGTTGGCAGGAGCTCCTACGAGCAGTACTTC.

This clone was counted between two and nine times. The chain uses TRBV28 and TRBJ1-5; D may be TRBD1 (6 bases). From germline, CDR1 is MDHEN and CDR2 SYDVKM. The CDR3 consists of 13 residues. The ends were cut back, 5 bases at V and 6 bases at J, with 11 bases in the middle. The CDR3 DNA follows: TGTGCCAGCAGTACAGGGCTCGGTCAGCCCCAGCATTTT. Protein product: CASSTGLGQPQHF.

Comments on this clone: Other DNA sequences in this sample translate to the same CDR3. This chain connects TRBV27 to TRBJ2-2; D call uncertain. V lost 6 bases to trimming and J lost 6 bases, with 5 bases between them. The CDR3 is 11 amino acids. Germline-derived CDR1 and CDR2 are MNHEY and SMNVEV (reference sequence). In DNA form, the CDR3 reads TGTGCCAGCAGGACCGCCGGGGAGCTGTTTTTT. Translating gives CASRTAGELFF.

This chain joins TRBV14 and TRBJ2-1; D is unresolved. The CDR3 loop spans 12 amino acids. Trimming stripped 5 bases from V and 4 bases from J, with 6 bases between. In germline, CDR1 is SGHDN, CDR2 FVKESK. The CDR3 nucleotides read TGTGCCAGCAGCTCGCAATACAATGAGCAGTTCTTC. Translation: CASSSQYNEQFF.

As for this clone: A read error may account for a junction end that differs from germline. The gene calls are TRBV6-5 and TRBJ1-2, with 11 bases aligning to TRBD1. The CDR3 is made up of 13 amino acids. Germline V lookup: CDR1 MNHEY, CDR2 SVGAGI. The CDR3 nucleotides read TGTGCCAGCAGTTACTCGCCGGGACAGGGGGATATTTTC. This gives the protein CASSYSPGQGDIF.

This chain uses TRBV4-3 with TRBJ2-5; D gene uncertain. V was cut by 1 base and J by 5 bases, with 8 bases left in between. CDR3 size: 13 residues. Germline loops: CDR1 LGHNA, CDR2 YSLEER. In DNA form, the CDR3 reads TGCGCCAGCAGCCAAGTATTATATGAGACCCAGTACTTC. Translation gives CASSQVLYETQYF.

This clone was observed a few times. This rearrangement joins TRBV29-1 to TRBJ2-5; D is perhaps TRBD2 (5 bases). V was pared by 3 bases and J by 5 bases, with 13 bases between. The CDR3 has 13 residues. Germline V gives CDR1 SQVTM, CDR2 ANQGSEA. CDR3 in DNA: TGCAGCGTTGAGCCAGGCCGAGGGGAGACCCAGTACTTC. This encodes CSVEPGRGETQYF. Looking up the rest from reference TRBV29-1 and TRBJ2-5 gives the full variable domain: SAVISQKPSRDICQRGTSLTIQCQVDSQVTMMFWYRQQPGQSLTLIATANQGSEATYESGFVIDKFPISRPNLTFSTLTVSNMSPEDSSIYLCSVEPGRGETQYFGPGTRLLVL.

This clone was seen more than once but under ten times. This sequence joins TRBV4-1 and TRBJ1-4; D is ambiguous. The germline V gene encodes CDR1 MGHRA and CDR2 YSYEKL. The CDR3 runs 14 residues. The V and J ends lost 4 bases and 7 bases respectively, with 13 bases between them. CDR3 coding DNA: TGCGCCAGCAGCCGGAATCCGTCCGTTGAAAAACTGTTTTTT. Protein: CASSRNPSVEKLFF.

CDR3 bases: TGCAGCGCCACGCGGCCCGCGGGCTCTGGCTACACCTTC. Its protein product is CSATRPAGSGYTF. The V and J genes are TRBV29-1 and TRBJ1-2; D is uncertain. V was pared by 7 bases and J by 7 bases, with 19 bases between. Germline CDR1 SQVTM, CDR2 ANQGSEA. The CDR3 loop spans 13 amino acids.

V and J are TRBV6-4 and TRBJ1-1; tentatively, D is TRBD1 (5 bases). Germline V gene lookup returns CDR1 MRHNA and CDR2 SNTAGT. V was shortened by 6 bases and J by 5 bases, with 13 bases between the two germline ends. The CDR3 has 13 residues. CDR3 in DNA: TGTGCCAGCAGCATGACAGAAAGTACTGAAGCTTTCTTT. It yields the protein CASSMTESTEAFF.

V is TRBV29-1 and J is TRBJ1-5; the D is unclear. The CDR3 has 13 residues. The germline CDR1 and CDR2 sequences are SQVTM and ANQGSEA. V dropped 4 bases and J dropped 10 bases, with 17 bases sitting between them. The CDR3 region is CSVGYGSEGPQHF. The DNA of the CDR3 is TGCAGCGTTGGTTACGGGTCGGAAGGTCCCCAGCATTTT. The full variable domain, in which reference TRBV29-1 and TRBJ1-5 provide the parts outside the CDR3, is SAVISQKPSRDICQRGTSLTIQCQVDSQVTMMFWYRQQPGQSLTLIATANQGSEATYESGFVIDKFPISRPNLTFSTLTVSNMSPEDSSIYLCSVGYGSEGPQHFGDGTRLSIL.

There are a few counts of this clone. The chain couples TRBV29-1 to TRBJ2-1, with D possibly TRBD2 on 6 matching bases. Germline V lookup: CDR1 SQVTM, CDR2 ANQGSEA. Between the trimmed V and J ends, which lost 4 bases and 16 bases, there was a span of 17 bases. The CDR3 consists of 11 residues. The CDR3 sequence is CSVVDVAGPFF. The CDR3 region has the DNA TGCAGCGTTGTGGATGTGGCGGGACCATTCTTC.

The chain combines TRBV10-3 with TRBJ2-7; D is possibly TRBD2 (6 bases). The germline CDR1 and CDR2 sequences are ENHRY and SYGVKD. Deletions cut 6 bases from V and 1 base from J, with 10 bases between. The CDR3 has 13 amino acids. CDR3 bases: TGTGCCATCAGGGGACTGGAATCCTACGAGCAGTACTTC. Amino acids: CAIRGLESYEQYF.

This chain connects TRBV5-1 to TRBJ2-3; 7 bases are shared with TRBD2. The CDR3 covers 15 residues. J lost 1 base, V lost 0 bases, and 2 bases had no gene match. Germline lookup yields CDR1 SGHRS and CDR2 YFSETQ. The CDR3 sequence is CASSLAAGGTDTQYF. The CDR3 nucleotides read TGCGCCAGCAGCTTGGCTGCGGGGGGCACAGATACGCAGTATTTT.

The sample holds a few counts of this clone. The chain recombines TRBV28 with TRBJ2-6, with D unclear. The CDR3 has 13 amino acids. Germline values: CDR1 MDHEN, CDR2 SYDVKM. V was pared by 4 bases and J by 4 bases, with 5 bases between. CDR3: CASSWTGANVLTF. The CDR3 DNA is TGTGCCAGCAGTTGGACGGGGGCCAACGTCCTGACTTTC.

This chain connects TRBV30 to TRBJ2-7; D is undetermined. In germline, CDR1 is GTSNPN, CDR2 SVGIG (reference sequence). V was shortened by 1 base and J by 0 bases, with 4 bases between the two germline ends. The CDR3 runs to 12 residues. CDR3 bases: TGTGCCTGGAGTGCAGACTCCTACGAGCAGTACTTC. Its translation is CAWSADSYEQYF.

The chain recombines TRBV29-1 with TRBJ2-1, with D maybe TRBD2 (5 bases). The V and J ends lost 4 bases and 3 bases respectively, with 13 bases between them. The V gene's germline CDR1 is SQVTM and CDR2 ANQGSEA. This CDR3 is built from 14 residues. The CDR3 coding sequence is TGCAGCGTTGTTCTCCTAGCAGACTACAATGAGCAGTTCTTC. Translating gives CSVVLLADYNEQFF.

This chain joins TRBV18 and TRBJ2-1, with D perhaps TRBD1 (6 bases). The CDR3 is 16 residues long. The ends were cut back, 3 bases at V and 0 bases at J, with 12 bases in the middle. The germline V gene encodes CDR1 KGHSH and CDR2 LQKENI. CDR3 protein: CASSPRLGGSYNEQFF. The CDR3, as DNA: TGTGCCAGCTCACCCCGGTTAGGGGGCTCCTACAATGAGCAGTTCTTC.

V is TRBV28 and J is TRBJ2-7, with D uncertain. This CDR3 contains 13 residues. Germline V gives CDR1 MDHEN, CDR2 SYDVKM. V was trimmed by 6 bases and J by 3 bases, leaving 12 bases between them. The CDR3 sequence is CASSSADHYEQYF. The CDR3 bases are TGTGCCAGCAGCTCCGCGGACCACTACGAGCAGTACTTC.

V usage is TRBV29-1 and J usage is TRBJ2-7; TRBD2 might be the D (5 bases). V dropped 2 bases and J dropped 3 bases, with 11 bases sitting between them. Germline assignment: CDR1 SQVTM and CDR2 ANQGSEA. This CDR3 has 13 amino acids. CDR3 sequence (DNA): TGCAGCGTTGAATCGGGGTCTGGCTACGAGCAGTACTTC. Its protein is CSVESGSGYEQYF.